Listed below are T cell receptor beta chains from one sample, sequenced in a study of cytomegalovirus exposure and HLA in healthy donors. Produced via immunoSEQ multiplex PCR; TCRdb's table is partial and in-frame only. The table shows roughly 140,000 clones, with 75% to 80% occurring only once. Sequenced material: PBMCs. These receptors all stem from a male donor in good health and CMV-seronegative. The CDR3 runs from the conserved cysteine through the conserved F or W. D genes are given only for firm matches. The listing skips clone size in some rows; elsewhere it reads once, few, many or a size class.

- | TRBJ1-6 | TRBV5-6 | - | TGTGCCAGCAGCTTGGAAGGGGATTCACCCCTCCACTTT | CASSLEGDSPLHF
TRBD1 | TRBJ2-7 | TRBV27 | - | TGTGCCAGCAAGACCCAACAGGGGGATCGGTATCGCTACGAGCAGTACTTC | CASKTQQGDRYRYEQYF
- | TRBJ1-1 | TRBV30 | - | TGTGCCCGCACTACAGGGATGGGGACTGAAGCTTTCTTT | CARTTGMGTEAFF
TRBD1 | TRBJ1-1 | TRBV11-2 | few | TGTGCCAGCAGCTTGGGGGACAGGGGGCACACTGAAGCTTTCTTT | CASSLGDRGHTEAFF
- | TRBJ2-1 | TRBV7-2 | - | TGTGCCAGCAGCTCGGGACTCCCAAGCTACAATGAGCAGTTCTTC | CASSSGLPSYNEQFF
TRBD1 | TRBJ1-4 | TRBV19 | - | TGTGCCAGTAGTGCAGGGACAGGGAAAAGTGGAAATGAAAAACTGTTTTTT | CASSAGTGKSGNEKLFF
TRBD2 | TRBJ2-1 | TRBV10-3 | - | TGTGCCATCGTTTTCAGCGGGGTCTACAATGAGCAGTTCTTC | CAIVFSGVYNEQFF
TRBD1 | TRBJ1-2 | TRBV4-1 | - | TGCGCCAGCAGCCAAGATGGGGACAGAGGCTACACCTTC | CASSQDGDRGYTF
- | TRBJ2-4 | TRBV30 | - | TGTGCCTGGAGTGTATGGGCCAACATTCAGTACTTC | CAWSVWANIQYF
TRBD1 | TRBJ1-2 | TRBV7-2 | - | TGTGCCAGCAGCTTAAATCCAGGGGGAGGCTATGGCTACACCTTC | CASSLNPGGGYGYTF
- | TRBJ2-5 | TRBV20-1 | few | TGCAGTGCTAGGACAGCGGAGACCCAGTACTTC | CSARTAETQYF
TRBD2 | TRBJ2-7 | TRBV7-2 | - | TGTGCCAGCAGCCCCCTAGCGGGGAGTGCCTACGAGCAGTACTTC | CASSPLAGSAYEQYF
TRBD2 | TRBJ2-3 | TRBV6-1 | - | TGTGCCAGCATCAGGGGCGGGAGGGCAGATACGCAGTATTTT | CASIRGGRADTQYF
TRBD1 | TRBJ1-2 | TRBV27 | once | TGTGCCAGCAGTTCCCATAGACCGATCGCAGGGGGGAGCTATGGCTACACCTTC | CASSSHRPIAGGSYGYTF
TRBD2 | TRBJ2-2 | TRBV5-6 | once | TGTGCCAGCAGCTTTCCTATTAGCGGGACGAACACCGGGGAGCTGTTTTTT | CASSFPISGTNTGELFF
TRBD1 | TRBJ2-3 | TRBV6-5 | - | TGTGCCAGCAGTGGGACAGGGGGCAATACGCAGTATTTT | CASSGTGGNTQYF
- | TRBJ1-6 | TRBV7-9 | - | TGTGCCAGCAGCTCAATGTCTGCAGACTCTTATAATTCACCCCTCCACTTT | CASSSMSADSYNSPLHF
- | TRBJ1-6 | TRBV5-1 | - | TGCGCCAGCAGCTTCCAGGAGGGGAATTCACCCCTCCACTTT | CASSFQEGNSPLHF
TRBD2 | TRBJ2-3 | TRBV6-4 | - | TGTGCCAGCAGTGAAGGTGCGGGACTAGCGGCAGATACGCAGTATTTT | CASSEGAGLAADTQYF
- | TRBJ1-5 | TRBV11-3 | - | TGTGCCAGCAGGGACCGGGACACTAGCAATCAGCCCCAGCATTTT | CASRDRDTSNQPQHF
TRBD1 | TRBJ1-2 | TRBV5-6 | - | TGTGCCAGCAGCTTAGGGGGCAGGGGAGCTAACTATGGCTACACCTTC | CASSLGGRGANYGYTF
- | TRBJ2-5 | TRBV6-1 | - | TGTGCCAGCAGGCGGGACTTACAAGAGACCCAGTACTTC | CASRRDLQETQYF
TRBD1 | TRBJ2-5 | TRBV19 | - | TGTGCCACCGTCGACAGGGTTCAAGAGACCCAGTACTTC | CATVDRVQETQYF
- | TRBJ1-2 | TRBV11-2 | - | TGTGCCAGCAGCTTAGGGACAGCGGTATACTATGGCTACACCTTC | CASSLGTAVYYGYTF
- | TRBJ2-3 | TRBV7-9 | - | TGTTCCAGCAGCTTATCCGGTAGCACAGATACGCAGTATTTT | CSSSLSGSTDTQYF
TRBD1 | TRBJ2-7 | TRBV7-2 | - | TGTGCCAGCAGCTTCAAGGGGGCGGTCTACGAGCAGTACTTC | CASSFKGAVYEQYF
- | TRBJ1-1 | TRBV5-1 | - | TGCGCCAGCAGCTACCTCAGTGTCGGGGACACTGAAGCTTTCTTT | CASSYLSVGDTEAFF
- | TRBJ2-3 | TRBV7-2 | - | TGTGCCAGCCGCGGTTCAGCAGATACGCAGTATTTT | CASRGSADTQYF
- | TRBJ2-7 | TRBV19 | few | TGTGCCAGTAGTACCAATGACGGAAGGAGCTCCTACGAGCAGTACTTC | CASSTNDGRSSYEQYF
TRBD1 | TRBJ2-7 | TRBV5-1 | - | TGCGCCAGCAGCTTGGCTGGACAGGCCCAAACCTACGAGCAGTACTTC | CASSLAGQAQTYEQYF
- | TRBJ1-2 | TRBV27 | few | TGTGCCAGCAGTTTTGACAGACGTAACTATGGCTACACCTTC | CASSFDRRNYGYTF
- | TRBJ1-5 | TRBV2 | - | TGTGCCAGCAGTGAGGAGTATAGCAATCAGCCCCAGCATTTT | CASSEEYSNQPQHF
- | TRBJ1-1 | TRBV5-1 | - | TGCGCCAGCAGCTCGGCAGCGGCCGGTCCGGGTGAAGCTTTCTTT | CASSSAAAGPGEAFF
TRBD2 | TRBJ2-1 | TRBV6-4 | many | TGTGCCAGCAGTGACTCAGGCGGAGCGGGGGGGTCACAGCAGTTCTTC | CASSDSGGAGGSQQFF
- | TRBJ2-7 | TRBV25-1 | - | TGTGCCAGCAGTGCAGTGGCCGGGTCGGGTCCCCACGAGCAGTACTTC | CASSAVAGSGPHEQYF
TRBD1 | TRBJ1-4 | TRBV7-2 | - | TGTGCCAGCAGCTTCCGCGTCGGGACAGAGGTGTTTTTT | CASSFRVGTEVFF
- | TRBJ1-3 | TRBV7-2 | - | TGTGCCAGCAGCTTAGTTTCAGGCACTGGAAACACCATATATTTT | CASSLVSGTGNTIYF
TRBD1 | TRBJ2-7 | TRBV11-1 | - | TGTGCCAGCAGCTTACTGGCAGGGGGAATCTACGAGCAGTACTTC | CASSLLAGGIYEQYF
TRBD1 | TRBJ1-1 | TRBV9 | - | TGTGCCAGCAGCGGACAGGGGGTCACTGAAGCTTTCTTT | CASSGQGVTEAFF
- | TRBJ1-1 | TRBV7-3 | - | TGTGCCAGCAGCCTCGAGGTGAACACTGAAGCTTTCTTT | CASSLEVNTEAFF
- | TRBJ1-4 | TRBV18 | - | TGTGCCAGCTCCCTCGACAGCGCAACTAATGAAAAACTGTTTTTT | CASSLDSATNEKLFF
TRBD1 | TRBJ1-2 | TRBV5-6 | - | TGTGCCAGCAGCTTGGCCCCACAGGGGTACTATGGCTACACCTTC | CASSLAPQGYYGYTF
- | TRBJ2-3 | TRBV9 | - | TGTGCCAGCAGCCCCCGACCAAGCAGCGGCACAGATACGCAGTATTTT | CASSPRPSSGTDTQYF